The rows below give T cell receptor beta chains drawn from one sample of a study of control samples from healthy donors and cancer patients. Sequencing was performed with immunoSEQ multiplex PCR; in TCRdb, only in-frame clones are kept and a portion is missing. The sample consists of 130,000 to 150,000 clones, 75% to 90% of them appearing once. Sequencing was performed on blood. These receptors all come from a man younger than 40 in good health. The CDR3 runs from the conserved cysteine through the conserved F or W. A D gene is named only where the DNA matches it firmly. Size is omitted from some rows. Given values are once, few, many or a class for expanded clones.

once,.,TRBJ1-5,TRBV4-1,CASSQEDGNQPQHF,TGCGCCAGCAGCCAAGAGGACGGCAATCAGCCCCAGCATTTT
.,TRBD1,TRBJ2-1,TRBV5-4,CASSLAGQGGYNEQFF,TGTGCCAGCAGCTTGGCCGGACAGGGGGGCTACAATGAGCAGTTCTTC
.,.,TRBJ2-7,TRBV18,CASSPIGYEQYF,TGTGCCAGCTCACCAATAGGGTACGAGCAGTACTTC
.,TRBD2,TRBJ2-3,TRBV11-3,CASSQSSEGLAGIGTQYF,TGTGCCAGCAGCCAGTCGAGTGAGGGGCTAGCGGGGATCGGTACGCAGTATTTT
few,TRBD2,TRBJ2-3,TRBV29-1,CSVESGTSGGESDTQYF,TGCAGCGTTGAAAGCGGGACTAGCGGGGGGGAATCAGATACGCAGTATTTT
few,.,TRBJ1-1,TRBV10-3,CAISESGGMNTEAFF,TGTGCCATCAGTGAGTCCGGGGGGATGAACACTGAAGCTTTCTTT
.,.,TRBJ2-7,TRBV4-3,CASSQGAFSYEQYF,TGCGCCAGCAGCCAAGGGGCATTTTCCTACGAGCAGTACTTC
.,.,TRBJ2-5,TRBV18,CASSPSLQETQYF,TGTGCCAGCTCACCTAGCCTCCAAGAGACCCAGTACTTC
.,.,TRBJ1-6,TRBV24-1,CATSQGRADSPLHF,TGTGCCACCAGTCAAGGCAGGGCGGATTCACCCCTCCACTTT
.,.,TRBJ2-4,TRBV4-1,CASSQPAKNIQYF,TGCGCCAGCAGCCAACCAGCCAAAAACATTCAGTACTTC
.,.,TRBJ2-7,TRBV6-2/TRBV6-3,CASSAMTDFYEQYF,TGTGCCAGCAGCGCCATGACGGATTTCTACGAGCAGTACTTC
.,.,TRBJ2-5,TRBV7-3,CASSLAFGETQYF,TGTGCCAGCAGCTTAGCTTTCGGAGAGACCCAGTACTTC
.,TRBD1,TRBJ2-2,TRBV7-3,CASSLTITPGTGTGELFF,TGTGCCAGCAGCTTAACGATAACTCCGGGGACAGGGACCGGGGAGCTGTTTTTT
.,TRBD1,TRBJ2-7,TRBV5-1,CASSLGDRGDEQYF,TGCGCCAGCAGCTTGGGGGACAGGGGTGACGAGCAGTACTTC
.,TRBD1,TRBJ1-2,TRBV6-1,CASSTDRGRVGYTF,TGTGCCAGCAGTACGGACAGGGGACGTGTTGGCTACACCTTC
.,TRBD1,TRBJ2-1,TRBV18,CASSPYRGSVDEQFF,TGTGCCAGCTCACCGTACAGGGGGAGCGTGGATGAGCAGTTCTTC
once,TRBD2,TRBJ2-7,TRBV3-1/TRBV3-2,CASSLGTSGSYEQYF,TGTGCCAGCAGCCTCGGGACTAGCGGGAGCTACGAGCAGTACTTC
.,.,TRBJ2-7,TRBV5-1,CASSFNKEQYF,TGCGCCAGCAGCTTTAACAAGGAGCAGTACTTC
.,.,TRBJ2-3,TRBV7-3,CASSPGRTLTDTQYF,TGTGCCAGCAGCCCCGGGCGGACACTCACAGATACGCAGTATTTT
.,.,TRBJ2-1,TRBV7-2,CASSLSRRGFYNEQFF,TGTGCCAGCAGCTTAAGTAGGCGGGGATTTTACAATGAGCAGTTCTTC
.,TRBD1,TRBJ2-2,TRBV5-1,CASSPDREDTGELFF,TGCGCCAGCAGCCCGGACAGGGAGGACACCGGGGAGCTGTTTTTT
.,.,TRBJ2-5,TRBV7-6,CASSLYGSNQETQYF,TGTGCCAGCAGCTTATATGGCTCCAATCAAGAGACCCAGTACTTC
.,TRBD1,TRBJ2-1,TRBV20-1,CSAADRGEQFF,TGCAGTGCCGCAGACAGGGGTGAGCAGTTCTTC
.,TRBD1,TRBJ2-7,TRBV5-6,CASSLVEQGVYEQYF,TGTGCCAGCAGCTTGGTCGAGCAGGGGGTCTACGAGCAGTACTTC
.,TRBD2,TRBJ2-1,TRBV19,CAKDPGLAGGPSSYNEQFF,TGTGCCAAAGACCCGGGACTAGCGGGAGGCCCCAGCTCCTACAATGAGCAGTTCTTC
.,.,TRBJ1-1,TRBV6-5,CASSYSGGNTEAFF,TGTGCCAGCAGTTACTCAGGGGGTAATACTGAAGCTTTCTTT
.,.,TRBJ1-2,TRBV7-2,CASSLALSGDGGYTF,TGTGCCAGCAGCTTAGCTTTGTCGGGGGATGGTGGCTACACCTTC
.,.,TRBJ1-1,TRBV5-4,CASSLLLDSLMNTEAFF,TGTGCCAGCAGCTTGCTTTTAGACAGCCTAATGAACACTGAAGCTTTCTTT
.,TRBD1,TRBJ1-2,TRBV7-2,CASSSATGDNYGYTF,TGTGCCAGCAGCTCCGCGACAGGGGATAACTATGGCTACACCTTC